What follows are 9 T cell receptor beta chains derived from one specimen sequenced in a study of blood T cell repertoires in COVID-19. Assay: immunoSEQ multiplex PCR; the TCRdb copy retains only in-frame clones and omits some. The sample has 110,000 to 150,000 clones; more than 65% are singletons. The sample was peripheral blood. All receptors come from a human donor in a cohort sampled during active COVID-19.

The chain combines TRBV7-2 with TRBJ2-4, with 12 bases matching TRBD1. The CDR3 extends over 16 amino acids. CDR1 is SGHTA and CDR2 is FQGNSA in the germline V gene. V was clipped by 5 bases and J by 6 bases; unmatched bases: 8. CDR3 in amino acids: CASSAPGQGAGNIQYF. In nucleotides, the CDR3 is TGTGCCAGCAGCGCGCCGGGACAGGGGGCTGGAAACATTCAGTACTTC.

This chain links TRBV20-1 with TRBJ2-3, with TRBD2 as a possible D gene (5 bases). CDR1 is DFQATT, CDR2 SNEGSKA, per germline (reference sequence). The CDR3 covers 14 residues. With 6 bases removed from V and 2 bases from J, the gap between germline ends came to 15 bases. CDR3 DNA sequence: TGCAGTGCGAGTCGGACTGTATACACAGATACGCAGTATTTT. Residues: CSASRTVYTDTQYF.

This clone was seen once. The rearrangement joins TRBV11-3 to TRBJ2-5; 9 bases fit TRBD1. The CDR3 covers 15 residues. V lost 3 bases, J lost 5 bases, and 7 bases stayed unmatched. Germline lookup yields CDR1 SGHNT and CDR2 YENEEA. The CDR3 coding sequence is TGTGCCAGCAGCTTGCGGACAGGGGTTGGGGAGACCCAGTACTTC. This codes for CASSLRTGVGETQYF.

The chain uses TRBV10-3 and TRBJ1-2, with 10 bases identical to TRBD1. The CDR3 contains 12 residues. Germline V gene data show CDR1 as ENHRY and CDR2 as SYGVKD. Trimming cost V 11 bases and J 7 bases; bases outside gene matches: 7. The CDR3 region has the DNA TGTGCCTTCTGGGGACAGGGGTTTGGCTACACCTTC. Its protein product is CAFWGQGFGYTF.

The chain employs TRBV19 and TRBJ2-5; 7 nucleotides line up with TRBD2. The CDR3 totals 14 residues. In germline, CDR1 is LNHDA, CDR2 SQIVND (reference sequence). The V and J ends lost 1 base and 5 bases, in that order; junction bases with no gene match: 4. The CDR3 sequence is CASSIGTRGETQYF. As DNA, the CDR3 is TGTGCCAGTAGTATAGGGACTAGAGGGGAGACCCAGTACTTC.

This clone was counted a single time. This chain links TRBV7-3 with TRBJ1-2; D gene ambiguous. The CDR3 runs 13 residues. Germline CDR1 SGHTA, CDR2 FQGTGA. V lost 2 bases and J lost 5, with 9 bases in between. CDR3 loop: CASSLGRGYGYTF. The CDR3 nucleotides are TGTGCCAGCAGCTTAGGACGGGGTTATGGCTACACCTTC.

This rearrangement joins TRBV5-1 to TRBJ2-5, with D possibly TRBD2 on 5 matching bases. CDR1 SGHRS and CDR2 YFSETQ come from the germline V gene. V was clipped by 1 base and J by 3 bases, with 7 bases between them. The CDR3 is made up of 13 amino acids. The CDR3 spells CASSLLGEETQYF. The CDR3 coding sequence is TGCGCCAGCAGCTTGTTGGGAGAAGAGACCCAGTACTTC. The complete variable domain, with remaining parts taken from reference TRBV5-1 and TRBJ2-5, reads KAGVTQTPRYLIKTRGQQVTLSCSPISGHRSVSWYQQTPGQGLQFLFEYFSETQRNKGNFPGRFSGRQFSNSRSEMNVSTLELGDSALYLCASSLLGEETQYFGPGTRLLVL.

The V call is TRBV6-6, the J call TRBJ1-2; 8 bases are a match to TRBD1. V dropped 5 bases and J dropped 3; count of bases not matched to a gene: 8. The CDR3 totals 15 residues. The germline CDR1 and CDR2 sequences are MNHNY and SVGAGI (reference sequence). CDR3 DNA sequence: TGTGCCAGCAGTAAGCTCCAGGGGGCAGACTATGGCTACACCTTC. Protein sequence: CASSKLQGADYGYTF.

The CDR3 spells CASSKTSGNTDTQYF. CDR3 DNA sequence: TGTGCCAGCAGCAAGACTAGCGGAAACACAGATACGCAGTATTTT. The chain recombines TRBV7-9 with TRBJ2-3, with 9 bases lining up with TRBD2. V shed 5 bases and J 2 bases; nucleotides not matched to a gene: 5. Germline V gene lookup returns CDR1 SEHNR and CDR2 FQNEAQ (reference sequence). The CDR3 is made up of 15 amino acids.